The 9 T cell receptor beta chains below all came from one sample that was sequenced in a study of T cells in localized non-small cell lung cancer. Repertoires were generated with immunoSEQ multiplex PCR, while TCRdb's copy carries only in-frame clones and drops some. The data show about 1,300 clones, roughly 23% seen once. Sequences were derived from lung tumor tissue, sampled before any cancer treatment. These receptors came from a man between 40 and 70 years old with stage III lung adenocarcinoma.

This clone appeared a few times. The chain is built from TRBV11-3 and TRBJ2-1; D not certain. Trimming left V 6 bases short and J 0 bases short, with 12 bases between. The germline V gene encodes CDR1 SGHNT and CDR2 YENEEA. This CDR3 is 15 amino acids long. The CDR3 spells CASSSPFGSYNEQFF. CDR3 bases: TGTGCCAGCAGTTCCCCGTTCGGCTCCTACAATGAGCAGTTCTTC.

The chain carries TRBV2 and TRBJ2-3; TRBD2 agrees at 7 bases. Germline loops: CDR1 SNHLY, CDR2 FYNNEI. V shed 6 bases and J 2 bases; nucleotides not matched to a gene: 2. There are 13 residues in the CDR3. The CDR3 is CASSGTNTDTQYF. In nucleotides, the CDR3 is TGTGCCAGCAGCGGGACTAACACAGATACGCAGTATTTT.

The chain links TRBV18 to TRBJ2-1, with D possibly matching TRBD1 (5 bases). The ends were cut back, 3 bases at V and 7 bases at J, with 10 bases in the middle. The CDR3 contains 13 residues. Germline lookup yields CDR1 KGHSH and CDR2 LQKENI. The CDR3 is CASSPGLGNEQFF. CDR3 coding DNA: TGTGCCAGCTCACCGGGGCTAGGGAATGAGCAGTTCTTC.

The rearrangement joins TRBV29-1 to TRBJ2-7, with TRBD1 matching 7 bases. Germline loops: CDR1 SQVTM, CDR2 ANQGSEA. V gave up 5 bases and J gave up 4 bases; unmatched junction bases: 5. CDR3 length: 12 residues. The CDR3, as DNA: TGCAGCGTTATTGACAGGGTATACGAGCAGTACTTC. Residues: CSVIDRVYEQYF.

The chain recombines TRBV19 with TRBJ2-1, with D tentatively TRBD1 (5 bases). This CDR3 spans 13 amino acids. V lost 3 bases, J lost 6 bases, and 9 bases lay in between. Germline V CDR1 and CDR2: LNHDA, SQIVND (reference sequence). The CDR3 spells CASSMLGVNEQFF. Written as DNA, the CDR3 is TGTGCCAGTAGTATGTTAGGGGTCAATGAGCAGTTCTTC.

The chain joins TRBV28 to TRBJ2-3, with a weak D call TRBD1 (6 bases). Germline V gives CDR1 MDHEN, CDR2 SYDVKM. V was clipped by 5 bases and J by 4 bases, with 7 bases between them. There are 12 residues in the CDR3. The CDR3 DNA reads as TGTGCCAGCAGTACAGGGCCAGATACGCAGTATTTT. Encoded protein: CASSTGPDTQYF.

The CDR3 coding sequence is TGTGCCAGCAGCAGACAGACGGGGGAGACCCAGTACTTC. Protein: CASSRQTGETQYF. This chain joins TRBV6-8 and TRBJ2-5; tentatively, D is TRBD1 or TRBD2 (5 bases each). The CDR3 spans 13 residues. V dropped 6 bases and J dropped 5 bases, with 13 bases sitting between them. CDR1 MNHGY and CDR2 SAAAGT come from the germline V gene.

The V call is TRBV6-8, the J call TRBJ1-1, with D tentatively TRBD1 (6 bases). The V gene lost 2 bases and the J gene lost 5 bases, with 12 bases spanning the gap. The CDR3 is 14 residues long. Germline CDR1 MNHGY, CDR2 SAAAGT. CDR3 nucleotide sequence: TGTGCCAGCAGTTACGGGGGGCTGAGGACTGAAGCTTTCTTT. It specifies CASSYGGLRTEAFF.

This clone occurred a few times. The gene calls are TRBV11-3 and TRBJ2-1; the match to TRBD2 covers 7 bases. The CDR3 is made up of 15 amino acids. Germline CDR1 is SGHNT and CDR2 is YENEEA. V lost 3 bases and J lost 0; bases outside the gene matches: 2. The CDR3 DNA follows: TGTGCCAGCAGCTTGGGCGGGAGCTCCTACAATGAGCAGTTCTTC. Amino acid sequence: CASSLGGSSYNEQFF. Filled out from reference TRBV11-3 and TRBJ2-1, the complete variable domain reads EAGVVQSPRYKIIEKKQPVAFWCNPISGHNTLYWYLQNLGQGPELLIRYENEEAVDDSQLPKDRFSAERLKGVDSTLKIQPAELGDSAVYLCASSLGGSSYNEQFFGPGTRLTVL.